This T cell receptor beta chain was captured in a study of monozygotic twins with inflammatory bowel disease. Germline V gives CDR1 DFQATT, CDR2 SNEGSKA (reference sequence). This CDR3 is 15 amino acids long. cDNA for each sample came from eight separate reactions. TCRdb re-called the 5' RACE reads and catalogs CDR3 proteins one per entry, DNA excluded. The sample data list 300,000 to 450,000 distinct CDR3 sequences. The receptor comes from a human donor with ulcerative colitis or Crohn's disease, or a healthy co-twin of an affected twin (not recorded which). Sample: blood. The J gene is TRBJ2-2, the V gene TRBV20-1. The CDR3 here is CSARETGSNTGELFF.